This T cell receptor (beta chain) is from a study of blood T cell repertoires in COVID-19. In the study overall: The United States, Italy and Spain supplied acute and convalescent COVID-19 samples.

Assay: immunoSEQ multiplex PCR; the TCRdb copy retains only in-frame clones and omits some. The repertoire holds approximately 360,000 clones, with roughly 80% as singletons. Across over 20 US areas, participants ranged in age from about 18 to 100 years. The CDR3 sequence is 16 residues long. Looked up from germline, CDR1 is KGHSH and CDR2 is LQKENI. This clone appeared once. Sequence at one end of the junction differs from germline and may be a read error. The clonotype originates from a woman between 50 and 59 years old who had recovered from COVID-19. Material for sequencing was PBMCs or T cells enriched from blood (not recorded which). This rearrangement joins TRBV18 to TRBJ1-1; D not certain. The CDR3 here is CASSPHPSSDGTEAFF. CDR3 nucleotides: TGTGCCAGTTCACCCCACCCATCTAGTGATGGGACTGAAGCTTTCTTT.